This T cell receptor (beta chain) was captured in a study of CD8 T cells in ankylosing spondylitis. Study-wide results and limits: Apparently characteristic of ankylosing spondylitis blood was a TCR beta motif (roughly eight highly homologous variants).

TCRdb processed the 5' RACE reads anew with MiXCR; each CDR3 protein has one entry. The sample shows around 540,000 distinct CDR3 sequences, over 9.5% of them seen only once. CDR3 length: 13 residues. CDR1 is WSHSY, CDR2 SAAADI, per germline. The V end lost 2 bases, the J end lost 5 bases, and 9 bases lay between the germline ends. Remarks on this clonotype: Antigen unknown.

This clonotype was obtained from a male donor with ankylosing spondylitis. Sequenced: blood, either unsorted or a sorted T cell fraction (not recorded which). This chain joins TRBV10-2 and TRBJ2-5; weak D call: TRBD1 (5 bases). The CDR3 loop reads CASSEIRAETQYF. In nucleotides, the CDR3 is TGCGCCAGCAGTGAGATCAGGGCGGAGACCCAGTACTTC.